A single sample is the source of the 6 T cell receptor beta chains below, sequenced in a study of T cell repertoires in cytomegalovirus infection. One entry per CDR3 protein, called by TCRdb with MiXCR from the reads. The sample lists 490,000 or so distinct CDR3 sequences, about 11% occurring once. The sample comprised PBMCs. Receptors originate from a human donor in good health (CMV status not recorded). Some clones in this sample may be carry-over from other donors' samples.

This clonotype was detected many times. The CDR3 coding sequence is TGTGCTAGTGGTTTGGATGGACTGTTGAACACCGGGGAGCTGTTTTTT. Encoded protein: CASGLDGLLNTGELFF. The gene calls are TRBV12-5 and TRBJ2-2; possible D gene TRBD2, 5 bases. The germline CDR1 and CDR2 sequences are LGHNT and FRNRAP. The CDR3 runs 16 residues. V lost 1 base, J lost 1 base, and 10 bases lay in between.

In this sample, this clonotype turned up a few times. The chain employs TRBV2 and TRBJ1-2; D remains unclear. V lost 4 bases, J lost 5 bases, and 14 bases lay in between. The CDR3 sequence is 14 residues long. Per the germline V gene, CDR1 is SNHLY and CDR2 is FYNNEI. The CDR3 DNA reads TGTGCCAGCAGTGGACATCAACACCTTTATGGCTACACCTTC. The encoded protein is CASSGHQHLYGYTF.

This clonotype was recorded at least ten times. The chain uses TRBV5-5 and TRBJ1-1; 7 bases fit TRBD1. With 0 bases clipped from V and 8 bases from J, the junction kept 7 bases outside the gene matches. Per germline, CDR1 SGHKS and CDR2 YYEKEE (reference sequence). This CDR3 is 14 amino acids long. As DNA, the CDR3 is TGTGCCAGCAGCTTGGGTACCGGGACAGTCGAAGCTTTCTTT. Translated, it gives CASSLGTGTVEAFF.

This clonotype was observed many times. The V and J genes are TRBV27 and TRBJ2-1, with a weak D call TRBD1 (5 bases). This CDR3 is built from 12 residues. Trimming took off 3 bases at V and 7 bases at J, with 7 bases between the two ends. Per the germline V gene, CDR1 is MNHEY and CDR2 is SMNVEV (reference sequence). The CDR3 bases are TGTGCCAGCAGTTTCCCAGGGAATGAGCAGTTCTTC. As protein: CASSFPGNEQFF.

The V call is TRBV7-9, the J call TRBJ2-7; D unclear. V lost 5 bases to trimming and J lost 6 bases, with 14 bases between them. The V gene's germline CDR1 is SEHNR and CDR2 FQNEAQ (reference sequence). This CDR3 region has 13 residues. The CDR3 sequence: CASSGILIGEQYF. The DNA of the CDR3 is TGTGCCAGCAGCGGTATCCTTATTGGCGAGCAGTACTTC.

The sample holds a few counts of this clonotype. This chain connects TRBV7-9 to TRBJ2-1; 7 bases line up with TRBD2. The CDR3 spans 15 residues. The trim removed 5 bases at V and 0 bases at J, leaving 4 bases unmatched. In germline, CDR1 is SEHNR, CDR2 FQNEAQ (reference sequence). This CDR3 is CASSSSGPSYNEQFF. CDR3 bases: TGTGCCAGCAGCAGTAGCGGGCCCTCCTACAATGAGCAGTTCTTC. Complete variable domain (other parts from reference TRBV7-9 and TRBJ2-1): DTGVSQNPRHKITKRGQNVTFRCDPISEHNRLYWYRQTLGQGPEFLTYFQNEAQLEKSRLLSDRFSAERPKGSFSTLEIQRTEQGDSAMYLCASSSSGPSYNEQFFGPGTRLTVL.